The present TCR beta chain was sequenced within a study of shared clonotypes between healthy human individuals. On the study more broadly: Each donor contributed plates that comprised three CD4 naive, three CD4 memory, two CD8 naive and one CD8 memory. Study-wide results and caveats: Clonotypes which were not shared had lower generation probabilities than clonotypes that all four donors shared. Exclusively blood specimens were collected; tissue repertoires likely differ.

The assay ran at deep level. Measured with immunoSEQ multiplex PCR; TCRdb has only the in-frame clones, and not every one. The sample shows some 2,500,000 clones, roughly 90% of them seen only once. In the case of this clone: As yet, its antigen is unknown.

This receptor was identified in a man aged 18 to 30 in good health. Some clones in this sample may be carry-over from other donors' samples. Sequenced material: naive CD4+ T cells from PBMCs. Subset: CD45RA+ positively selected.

The CDR3 DNA follows: TGTGCCAGCTCACCCGACAGGGAGGCTGCTGGCTACACCTTC. Translated: CASSPDREAAGYTF. The rearrangement joins TRBV18 to TRBJ1-2; 7 bases fit TRBD1. Germline CDR1 and CDR2: KGHSH and LQKENI. J gave up 7 bases and V 3 bases, and 8 bases lay outside the gene matches. The CDR3 is made up of 14 amino acids.